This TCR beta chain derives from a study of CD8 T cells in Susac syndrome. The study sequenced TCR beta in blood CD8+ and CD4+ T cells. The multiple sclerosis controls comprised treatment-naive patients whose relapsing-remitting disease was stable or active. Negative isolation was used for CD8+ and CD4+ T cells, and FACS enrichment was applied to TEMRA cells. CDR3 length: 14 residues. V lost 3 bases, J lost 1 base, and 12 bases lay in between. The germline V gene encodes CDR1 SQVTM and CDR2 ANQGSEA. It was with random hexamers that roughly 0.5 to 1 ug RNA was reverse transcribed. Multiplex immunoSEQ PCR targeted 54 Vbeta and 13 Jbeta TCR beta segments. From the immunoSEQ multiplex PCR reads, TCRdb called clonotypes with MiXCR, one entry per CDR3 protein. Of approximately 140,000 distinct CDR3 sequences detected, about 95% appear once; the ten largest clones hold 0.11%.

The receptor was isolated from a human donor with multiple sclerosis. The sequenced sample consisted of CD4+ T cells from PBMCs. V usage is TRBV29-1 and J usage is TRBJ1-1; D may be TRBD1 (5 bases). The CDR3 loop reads CSVDGGTGNTEAFF. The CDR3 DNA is TGCAGCGTTGATGGGGGGACGGGGAACACTGAAGCTTTCTTT. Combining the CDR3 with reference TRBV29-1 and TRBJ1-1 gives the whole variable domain SAVISQKPSRDICQRGTSLTIQCQVDSQVTMMFWYRQQPGQSLTLIATANQGSEATYESGFVIDKFPISRPNLTFSTLTVSNMSPEDSSIYLCSVDGGTGNTEAFFGQGTRLTVV.